This is a list of T cell receptor beta chains from one sample in a study of blood T cell repertoires in COVID-19. Using immunoSEQ multiplex PCR, the repertoire was profiled, and TCRdb retains in-frame clones only, with some absent. There are approximately 100,000 clones in the sample; about nine tenths occur only once, and 17% lies in the top ten. What was sequenced was peripheral blood. The source of these receptors is a man in his forties or fifties with acute or convalescent COVID-19. The CDR3 runs from the conserved cysteine through the conserved F or W. The order of the fields is CDR3 protein, V gene, J gene.

CDR3 protein: CASSYQVNSPLHF; V gene: TRBV6-2/TRBV6-3; J gene: TRBJ1-6
CDR3 protein: CASSLGGEPYEQYF; V gene: TRBV28; J gene: TRBJ2-7
CDR3 protein: CASSPWTGVLNYGYTF; V gene: TRBV7-6; J gene: TRBJ1-2
CDR3 protein: CASSKPGQGNYGYTF; V gene: TRBV19; J gene: TRBJ1-2
CDR3 protein: CASSQVLFVGRGLNTEAFF; V gene: TRBV3-1/TRBV3-2; J gene: TRBJ1-1
CDR3 protein: CASSPGQVRTQYF; V gene: TRBV7-9; J gene: TRBJ2-5
CDR3 protein: CASSPGQGSGQFF; V gene: TRBV11-3; J gene: TRBJ2-1
CDR3 protein: CASSYGVRGTEAFF; V gene: TRBV6-2/TRBV6-3; J gene: TRBJ1-1
CDR3 protein: CASSPGTGTGNTIYF; V gene: TRBV18; J gene: TRBJ1-3
CDR3 protein: CASSSGLAGVSDTQYF; V gene: TRBV7-3; J gene: TRBJ2-3
CDR3 protein: CATSDRPYGYTF; V gene: TRBV19; J gene: TRBJ1-2
CDR3 protein: CASSLGQGRAFF; V gene: TRBV5-5; J gene: TRBJ1-1
CDR3 protein: CAWTYRRNTEAFF; V gene: TRBV30; J gene: TRBJ1-1
CDR3 protein: CASSDRGSYNSPLHF; V gene: TRBV6-1; J gene: TRBJ1-6
CDR3 protein: CASSSGNSETQYF; V gene: TRBV7-3; J gene: TRBJ2-5
CDR3 protein: CASSSTGDEAFF; V gene: TRBV3-1/TRBV3-2; J gene: TRBJ1-1
CDR3 protein: CASNLGTGVDEQYF; V gene: TRBV7-8; J gene: TRBJ2-7
CDR3 protein: CASSQLWTGDYNEQFF; V gene: TRBV4-2; J gene: TRBJ2-1
CDR3 protein: CASSERVESSYNSPLHF; V gene: TRBV6-1; J gene: TRBJ1-6
CDR3 protein: CASSYSRRTNTGELFF; V gene: TRBV6-5; J gene: TRBJ2-2
CDR3 protein: CASSGLAGTNEQFF; V gene: TRBV11-2; J gene: TRBJ2-1
CDR3 protein: CASSRQASGSYNSPLHF; V gene: TRBV5-1; J gene: TRBJ1-6
CDR3 protein: CASSIPGAAFF; V gene: TRBV19; J gene: TRBJ1-1
CDR3 protein: CASSNRGVHNSPLHF; V gene: TRBV6-2/TRBV6-3; J gene: TRBJ1-6
CDR3 protein: CASSFTGGGYTF; V gene: TRBV6-5; J gene: TRBJ1-2
CDR3 protein: CASSIRGQGAYNEQFF; V gene: TRBV19; J gene: TRBJ2-1
CDR3 protein: CASSEEGSSGNTIYF; V gene: TRBV2; J gene: TRBJ1-3
CDR3 protein: CASSRTPYNSPLHF; V gene: TRBV19; J gene: TRBJ1-6
CDR3 protein: CASSLSPAGNYEQYF; V gene: TRBV27; J gene: TRBJ2-7
CDR3 protein: CAIREDSPNQPQHF; V gene: TRBV10-3; J gene: TRBJ1-5
CDR3 protein: CASSRRTAMNTEAFF; V gene: TRBV5-4; J gene: TRBJ1-1
CDR3 protein: CAWSQGYSGNTIYF; V gene: TRBV30; J gene: TRBJ1-3
CDR3 protein: CASQQGFISYEQYF; V gene: TRBV2; J gene: TRBJ2-7